These 8 T cell receptor beta chains came from one sample sequenced in a study of T cell responses to AZD1222 COVID-19 vaccine (dated by TCRdb to about 2021). Preparation of the library involved the immunoSEQ multiplex PCR assay. TCRdb mirrors the immuneACCESS table, restricted to in-frame sequences. Some clones are absent from its copies; in checked studies, under half trace to an unresolved V gene, and the reason for the others is unknown. This sample lists some 130,000 clones; around nine tenths were detected once. In total, the top ten clones hold 0.9% to 1.3% of the sample. Taken with the paper, the label for time point translates to: about 28 days (+/-7) after the second vaccine dose. This material consisted of peripheral blood, taken 28 days after the second AZD1222 dose. These receptors originate from an adult who received the AZD1222 COVID-19 vaccine.

This chain links TRBV12-3 or TRBV12-4 with TRBJ2-3, with TRBD2 identical over 10 bases. The V gene end was trimmed by 10 bases and the J gene end by 1 base; junction bases not matched to a gene: 2. This CDR3 is built from 13 residues. The CDR3 DNA is TGTGCCACAGGGACTAGCGGCACAGATACGCAGTATTTT. It encodes CATGTSGTDTQYF.

The chain links TRBV30 to TRBJ2-2; no clear D. The CDR3 covers 13 residues. CDR1 is GTSNPN and CDR2 is SVGIG in the germline V gene (reference sequence). V lost 2 bases and J lost 1, with 5 bases in between. CDR3 DNA: TGTGCCTGGAGTCCTTGGAACACCGGGGAGCTGTTTTTT. As protein: CAWSPWNTGELFF.

The J gene is TRBJ2-7, the V gene TRBV6-5; possibly TRBD1 or TRBD2 for D (5 bases each). CDR1 MNHEY and CDR2 SVGAGI come from the germline V gene. This CDR3 is 15 amino acids long. V was pared by 7 bases and J by 0 bases, with 16 bases between. The chain's CDR3 is CASIPRAGSSYEQYF. In DNA, the CDR3 is TGTGCCAGCATCCCTAGGGCAGGGAGCTCCTACGAGCAGTACTTC.

This chain connects TRBV6-5 to TRBJ1-2, with 8 bases aligning to TRBD1. The germline V gene encodes CDR1 MNHEY and CDR2 SVGAGI. This CDR3 comprises 14 residues. V shed 2 bases and J 8 bases; nucleotides not matched to a gene: 7. CDR3 sequence reads: CASSYEAGGRGYTF. The CDR3 coding sequence is TGTGCCAGCAGTTACGAGGCAGGGGGCCGGGGCTACACCTTC.

The chain joins TRBV7-3 to TRBJ1-5, with D uncertain. The ends were cut back, 5 bases at V and 4 bases at J, with 9 bases in the middle. This CDR3 is built from 13 residues. Germline CDR1 reads SGHTA; CDR2 reads FQGTGA. The CDR3, as DNA: TGTGCCAGCAGCCCGACGGGAAATCAGCCCCAGCATTTT. Translation gives CASSPTGNQPQHF.

There are a few counts of this clone. The chain couples TRBV7-2 to TRBJ1-6, with a weak D call TRBD1 (6 bases). With 5 bases removed from V and 14 bases from J, the gap between germline ends came to 16 bases. CDR3 length equals 13 residues. Germline V gene lookup returns CDR1 SGHTA and CDR2 FQGNSA. CDR3 in DNA: TGTGCCAGCAGCCAGGGGACCCAAGGGGCCCTCCACTTT. It specifies CASSQGTQGALHF.

By sample share, this clone is medium-sized. This rearrangement joins TRBV7-9 to TRBJ2-2; no firm D call. Germline V gene lookup returns CDR1 SEHNR and CDR2 FQNEAQ (reference sequence). Trimming pared 3 bases from V and 4 bases from J, leaving 6 bases between. The CDR3 totals 13 residues. The CDR3 nucleotides read TGTGCCAGCAGCTTGGGTGGCACCGGGGAGCTGTTTTTT. Translation: CASSLGGTGELFF.

Concerning this clone: The junction does not match germline at one end; this may be a read error. The chain employs TRBV6-5 and TRBJ1-2; D gene uncertain. The CDR3 loop spans 11 amino acids. Germline assignment: CDR1 MNHEY and CDR2 SVGAGI. CDR3 bases: TGTGCCAGCGCAGCCGGGAGCGCGAAGGTCTTC. It translates to CASAAGSAKVF.